This TCR beta chain was obtained from a study of blood T cell repertoires in COVID-19. Germline CDR1 SEHNR, CDR2 FQNEAQ (reference sequence). The CDR3 sequence is 16 residues long. V was clipped by 6 bases and J by 5 bases; unmatched bases: 14. Assignments of participants to cohorts depended upon their own reported clinical history. The table came from immunoSEQ multiplex PCR; TCRdb's copy has only in-frame clones and leaves some out. Of more than 150,000 clones detected, 65% to 85% appear once; the ten largest clones hold approximately 12%. The chain combines TRBV7-9 with TRBJ2-7; 9 positions agree with TRBD2. Material for sequencing was PBMCs or T cells enriched from blood (not recorded which). The sequence was collected from a woman aged 60-75 years who had recovered from COVID-19. Written as DNA, the CDR3 is TGTGCCAGCAGGCGCTGGCCGGCGACTAGCGGTGACGAGCAGTACTTC. Translation: CASRRWPATSGDEQYF.